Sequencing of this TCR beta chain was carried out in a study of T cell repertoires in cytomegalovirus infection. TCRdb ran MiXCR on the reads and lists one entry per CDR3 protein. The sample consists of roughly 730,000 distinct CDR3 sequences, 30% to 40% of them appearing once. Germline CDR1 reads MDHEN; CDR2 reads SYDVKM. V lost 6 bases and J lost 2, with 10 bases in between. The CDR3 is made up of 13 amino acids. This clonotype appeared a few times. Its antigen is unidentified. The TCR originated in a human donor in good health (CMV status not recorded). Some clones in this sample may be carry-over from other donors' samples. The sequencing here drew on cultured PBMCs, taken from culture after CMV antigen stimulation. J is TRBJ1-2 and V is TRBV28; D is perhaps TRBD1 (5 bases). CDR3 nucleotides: TGTGCCAGCAGCGACAGTTTAAACTATGGCTACACCTTC. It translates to CASSDSLNYGYTF.